This T cell receptor (beta chain) was retrieved from a study of blood T cell repertoires in COVID-19. Across the whole study: Whether acute or convalescent, the COVID-19 samples came from the United States, Italy and Spain. T cells, B-cell-depleted T cells, or PBMCs provided the cDNA or gDNA that served as material.

The repertoire was sequenced with immunoSEQ multiplex PCR; TCRdb's copy has only in-frame clones and lacks some. Here the sample spans approximately 98,000 clones, under 85% being singletons. Trimming removed 2 bases from V and 8 bases from J; junction bases left unmatched: 7. Germline CDR1 and CDR2: SGHTA and FQGNSA. The CDR3 extends over 15 amino acids. Specimen: peripheral blood. This receptor was identified in a woman aged 70-85 years with acute or convalescent COVID-19. This chain uses TRBV7-2 with TRBJ2-1; TRBD2 matches at 9 bases. DNA for the CDR3: TGTGCCAGCAGCTTAATTTGGACTAGCGAGTATGAGCAGTTCTTC. Encoded protein: CASSLIWTSEYEQFF.